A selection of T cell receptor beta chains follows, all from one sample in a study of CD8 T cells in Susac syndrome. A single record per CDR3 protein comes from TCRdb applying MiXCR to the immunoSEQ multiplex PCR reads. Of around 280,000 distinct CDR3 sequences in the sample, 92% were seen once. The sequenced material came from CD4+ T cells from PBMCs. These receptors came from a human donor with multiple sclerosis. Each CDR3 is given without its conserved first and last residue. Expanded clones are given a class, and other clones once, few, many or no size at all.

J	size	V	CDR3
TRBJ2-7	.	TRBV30	AWGRDSAREQY
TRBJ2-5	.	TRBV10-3	AVAGGAETQY
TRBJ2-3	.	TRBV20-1	SSLDPSGPSSTDTQY
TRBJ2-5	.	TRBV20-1	SARTGAQETQY
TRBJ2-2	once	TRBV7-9	ASSSAGAGELF
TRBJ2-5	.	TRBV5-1	ASSFDETQY
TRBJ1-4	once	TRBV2	ASSTGPNEKLF
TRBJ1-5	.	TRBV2	ASGPLRGNQPQH
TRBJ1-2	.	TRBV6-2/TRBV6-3	ASSYSGLAHYGYT
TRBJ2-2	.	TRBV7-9	ASSPWTGGGWGTGELF
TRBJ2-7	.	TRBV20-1	SARDFRGSSSYEQY
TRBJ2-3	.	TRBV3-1	ASSQVAASRTQY
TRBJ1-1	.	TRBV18	ASSPLRDPGAF
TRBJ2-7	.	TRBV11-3	ASSLRRGFSSDEQY
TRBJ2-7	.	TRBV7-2	ASSHRGGKDGYEQY
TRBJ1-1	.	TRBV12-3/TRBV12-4	ASSDKGRNEAF
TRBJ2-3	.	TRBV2	ASSYRDRGITDTQY
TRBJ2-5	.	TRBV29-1	SVEDSAGGLQETQY
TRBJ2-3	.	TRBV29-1	SVGGVAGGFTDTQY
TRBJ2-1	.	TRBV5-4	ASSLIGRGNEQF
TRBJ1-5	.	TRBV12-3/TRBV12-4	ASSPQGSSQPQH
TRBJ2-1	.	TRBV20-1	SATSRVRDYNEQF
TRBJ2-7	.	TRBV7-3	ASSALAGGIREQY